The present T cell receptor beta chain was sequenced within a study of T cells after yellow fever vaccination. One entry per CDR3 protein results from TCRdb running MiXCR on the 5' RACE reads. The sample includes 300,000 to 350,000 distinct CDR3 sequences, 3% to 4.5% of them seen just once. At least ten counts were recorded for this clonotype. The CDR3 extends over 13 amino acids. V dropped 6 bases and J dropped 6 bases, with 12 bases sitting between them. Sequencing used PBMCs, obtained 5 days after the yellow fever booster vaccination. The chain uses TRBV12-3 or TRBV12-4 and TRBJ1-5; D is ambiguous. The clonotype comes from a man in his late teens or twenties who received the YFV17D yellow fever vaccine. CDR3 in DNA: TGTGCCAGCAGCCCTGGGGAAGGTCAGCCCCAGCATTTT. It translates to CASSPGEGQPQHF.